The sequence of this T cell receptor (beta chain) was determined in a study of blood T cells in healthy people across ages. Study-level results: One million T cells yielded diversity estimates that were considered underestimates. The study found more naive CD4+ cells and higher diversity in long-lived than aged donors. TCR beta diversity per million T cells fell roughly linearly with age.

A second PCR, run for about 7 to 11 cycles, used a sample-barcoded 5' primer plus a J-beta primer mix. Researchers report that a template-switch adaptor with 12 random nucleotides tagged each cDNA molecule. TCRdb fed the 5' RACE reads into MiXCR, producing one record per CDR3 protein. The sample comprises roughly 2 million distinct CDR3 sequences, roughly 50% of which are singletons, and less than 2.5% rests with the top ten. This clonotype was picked up a small number of times. Its antigen is not identified. J gave up 2 bases and V 2 bases, and 14 bases lay outside the gene matches. Germline CDR1 is SGHTA and CDR2 is FQGNSA. This CDR3 is built from 19 residues.

Sequencing used blood. This sequence originates from a woman between 40 and 55 years old in good health. V and J are TRBV7-2 and TRBJ2-4; 8 nucleotides align to TRBD1. This CDR3 reads CASSLFGWGDRGTKNIQYF. Written as DNA, the CDR3 is TGTGCCAGCAGCTTATTTGGTTGGGGAGACAGGGGAACCAAAAACATTCAGTACTTC.